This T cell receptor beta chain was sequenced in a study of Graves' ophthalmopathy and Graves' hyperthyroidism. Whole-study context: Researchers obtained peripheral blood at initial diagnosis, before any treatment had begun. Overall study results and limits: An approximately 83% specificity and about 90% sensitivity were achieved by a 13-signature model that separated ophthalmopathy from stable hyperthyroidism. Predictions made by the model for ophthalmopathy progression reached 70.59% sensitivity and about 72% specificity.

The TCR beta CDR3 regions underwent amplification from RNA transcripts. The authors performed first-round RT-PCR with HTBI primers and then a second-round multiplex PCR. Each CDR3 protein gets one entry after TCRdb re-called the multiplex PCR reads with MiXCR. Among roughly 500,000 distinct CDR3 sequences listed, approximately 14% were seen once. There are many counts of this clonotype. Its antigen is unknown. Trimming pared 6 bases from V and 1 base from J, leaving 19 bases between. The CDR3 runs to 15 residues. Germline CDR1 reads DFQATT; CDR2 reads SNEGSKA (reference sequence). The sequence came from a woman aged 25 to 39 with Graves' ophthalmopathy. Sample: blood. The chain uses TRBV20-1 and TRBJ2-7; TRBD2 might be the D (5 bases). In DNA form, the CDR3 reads TGCAGTGCATTAAGGCTGAGGGCAGGTTCCTACGAGCAGTACTTC. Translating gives CSALRLRAGSYEQYF.